These 21 T cell receptor beta chains came from one sample sequenced in a study of Graves' ophthalmopathy and Graves' hyperthyroidism. The TCR beta CDR3 regions underwent amplification from RNA transcripts. RT-PCR with HTBI primers came first, then second-round multiplex PCR. One entry per CDR3 protein, called by TCRdb with MiXCR from the multiplex PCR reads. The repertoire holds 300,000 to 400,000 distinct CDR3 sequences, with 15% to 20% as singletons. Sequencing was carried out using peripheral blood. Receptor source: an adult man with Graves' ophthalmopathy.

This clonotype showed up many times. The CDR3 sequence: CASRQGGPTEAFF. As DNA, the CDR3 is TGTGCCAGCAGACAGGGGGGACCCACTGAAGCTTTCTTT. The chain carries TRBV6-1 and TRBJ1-1; TRBD1 matches at 8 bases. Germline loops: CDR1 MNHNS, CDR2 SASEGT. J lost 4 bases, V lost 6 bases, and 4 bases had no gene match. There are 13 residues in the CDR3.

Many counts were recorded for this clonotype. The rearrangement links TRBV19 to TRBJ2-2, with unresolved D. This CDR3 comprises 16 residues. CDR1 and CDR2 from the germline V gene are LNHDA and SQIVND (reference sequence). V lost 6 bases, J lost 1 base, and 15 bases lay in between. In DNA, the CDR3 is TGTGCCAGTAGCTTAATCCCCCGCTTGAACACCGGGGAGCTGTTTTTT. Its translation is CASSLIPRLNTGELFF.

This clonotype appeared many times. As DNA, the CDR3 is TGTGCCACCAGCTACGATAGGAACATCCTTACTCCCGCTTTCTTT. This translates into CATSYDRNILTPAFF. The chain uses TRBV15 and TRBJ1-1; D remains unclear. This CDR3 spans 15 amino acids. The V gene's germline CDR1 is LNHNV and CDR2 YYDKDF (reference sequence). V gave up 5 bases and J gave up 11 bases, with 24 bases separating them.

This clonotype was recorded many times. The V and J genes are TRBV6-2 or TRBV6-3 and TRBJ1-2; D ambiguous. Germline V CDR1 and CDR2: MNHEY, SVGEGT. Trimming took 2 bases from V and 4 from J, leaving 8 bases between them. The CDR3 is 13 amino acids. CDR3 bases: TGTGCCAGCAGTTACATCGCAGGCTATGGCTACACCTTC. This sequence encodes CASSYIAGYGYTF.

This clonotype has ten or more counts. The chain joins TRBV19 to TRBJ1-2; D unresolved. V lost 2 bases and J lost 8, with 15 bases in between. This CDR3 has 14 amino acids. The germline CDR1 and CDR2 sequences are LNHDA and SQIVND (reference sequence). CDR3 protein: CASSIRVEIYGYTF. DNA for the CDR3: TGTGCCAGTAGTATACGGGTAGAGATTTACGGCTACACCTTC.

This clonotype was picked up many times. The chain carries TRBV6-1 and TRBJ1-6; 9 bases line up with TRBD1. Trimming removed 7 bases from V and 7 bases from J; junction bases left unmatched: 11. The CDR3 covers 16 residues. The germline V gene has CDR1 MNHNS and CDR2 SASEGT. The CDR3 region is CASTTRTGAANSPLHF. CDR3 nucleotide sequence: TGTGCCAGCACGACTAGGACAGGGGCGGCGAATTCACCCCTCCACTTT.

The chain joins TRBV3-1 to TRBJ1-5; TRBD1 matches at 7 bases. The CDR3 covers 15 residues. CDR1 is LGHDT and CDR2 is YNNKEL in the germline V gene (reference sequence). V gave up 4 bases and J gave up 9 bases; unmatched junction bases: 12. CDR3 in amino acids: CASSPGTASGMPQHF. The CDR3 DNA reads as TGTGCCAGCAGCCCCGGGACAGCAAGCGGGATGCCCCAGCATTTT.

The rearrangement links TRBV6-2 or TRBV6-3 to TRBJ1-1, with D unresolved. Germline CDR1 and CDR2: MNHEY and SVGEGT. V was pared by 4 bases and J by 0 bases, with 12 bases between. CDR3 length equals 15 residues. This CDR3 reads CASSSLGSLNTEAFF. Written as DNA, the CDR3 is TGTGCCAGCAGTTCGCTTGGGAGCTTGAACACTGAAGCTTTCTTT.

This clonotype has at least ten counts. The rearrangement joins TRBV7-9 to TRBJ1-1; maybe TRBD1 (5 bases). V lost 5 bases, J lost 6 bases, and 7 bases lay in between. Looked up from germline, CDR1 is SEHNR and CDR2 is FQNEAQ (reference sequence). This CDR3 comprises 11 residues. The CDR3 loop reads CASSQGPEAFF. In DNA form, the CDR3 reads TGTGCCAGCAGCCAGGGTCCTGAAGCTTTCTTT.

This clonotype was counted ten times or more. J is TRBJ2-7 and V is TRBV7-8; 11 nucleotides line up with TRBD1. Germline V gene sequence: CDR1 SGHVS, CDR2 FQNEAQ. Trimming removed 6 bases from V and 1 base from J; junction bases left unmatched: 17. The CDR3 covers 19 residues. CDR3 in amino acids: CASSFTRDRGYRGSYEQYF. The CDR3 DNA follows: TGTGCCAGCAGTTTTACTAGGGACAGGGGGTATCGTGGTTCCTACGAGCAGTACTTC. Using reference TRBV7-8 and TRBJ2-7 for the parts outside the CDR3, the full variable domain is GAGVSQSPRYKVAKRGQDVALRCDPISGHVSLFWYQQALGQGPEFLTYFQNEAQLDKSGLPSDRFFAERPEGSVSTLKIQRTQQEDSAVYLCASSFTRDRGYRGSYEQYFGPGTRLTVT.

This clonotype has a count of ten or more. The chain uses TRBV11-2 and TRBJ2-7; 7 nucleotides line up with TRBD1. V shed 4 bases and J 4 bases; nucleotides not matched to a gene: 10. This CDR3 has 15 residues. Germline CDR1 is SGHAT and CDR2 is FQNNGV. In nucleotides, the CDR3 is TGTGCCAGCAGCTGGAGACAGGGATGGAGTTACGAGCAGTACTTC. Its translation is CASSWRQGWSYEQYF. The variable domain in full, with the rest retrieved from reference TRBV11-2 and TRBJ2-7, is EAGVAQSPRYKIIEKRQSVAFWCNPISGHATLYWYQQILGQGPKLLIQFQNNGVVDDSQLPKDRFSAERLKGVDSTLKIQPAKLEDSAVYLCASSWRQGWSYEQYFGPGTRLTVT.

This clonotype was detected ten times or more. CDR3 in DNA: TGCGCCAGCAGCCAAGAAGGCAGGGCAACCTATAATTCACCCCTCCACTTT. Its protein product is CASSQEGRATYNSPLHF. The chain links TRBV4-3 to TRBJ1-6, with D perhaps TRBD1 (5 bases). The CDR3 totals 17 residues. V lost 0 bases to trimming and J lost 2 bases, with 11 bases between them. Per germline, CDR1 LGHNA and CDR2 YSLEER.

This clonotype was seen ten or more times. The chain links TRBV19 to TRBJ2-5; tentative D call: TRBD2 (6 bases). The CDR3 covers 15 residues. The V and J ends lost 0 bases and 5 bases respectively, with 13 bases between them. Germline V gene data show CDR1 as LNHDA and CDR2 as SQIVND (reference sequence). The CDR3 DNA reads as TGTGCCAGTAGTATAGATCCGGGAGTTATTGAGACCCAGTACTTC. Its protein product is CASSIDPGVIETQYF.

This clonotype was counted ten times or more. The chain recombines TRBV6-1 with TRBJ2-5, with a weak D call TRBD1 (5 bases). The CDR3 contains 15 residues. The V gene lost 2 bases and the J gene lost 5 bases, with 15 bases spanning the gap. CDR1 is MNHNS and CDR2 is SASEGT in the germline V gene. The CDR3 coding sequence is TGTGCCAGCAGTGAATCACAGGCCGCCAGGGAGACCCAGTACTTC. Residues: CASSESQAARETQYF.

This clonotype was seen at least ten times. V is TRBV12-3 or TRBV12-4 and J is TRBJ1-5; 9 bases fit TRBD1. This CDR3 spans 15 amino acids. The trim removed 6 bases at V and 3 bases at J, leaving 6 bases unmatched. Here the CDR3 DNA reads TGTGCCAGCAGCAAAGGGACAGGGCCCAATCAGCCCCAGCATTTT. Protein product: CASSKGTGPNQPQHF.

This clonotype showed up many times. The rearrangement uses TRBV14 and TRBJ1-1; 7 positions agree with TRBD1. J was trimmed by 2 bases and V by 0 bases; bases with no gene match: 9. The length of the CDR3 is 17 residues. CDR1 is SGHDN, CDR2 FVKESK, per germline. CDR3 residues: CASSQEILGTVNTEAFF. The CDR3 DNA reads as TGTGCCAGCAGCCAAGAGATTTTAGGGACAGTTAACACTGAAGCTTTCTTT.

This clonotype was observed at least ten times. This chain's CDR3 is CASSYLTSGRVYEQYF. The DNA of the CDR3 is TGTGCCAGCAGTTACCTGACTAGCGGGAGGGTTTACGAGCAGTACTTC. This chain links TRBV6-5 with TRBJ2-7, with TRBD2 matching 14 bases. The CDR3 runs 16 residues. Germline CDR1 reads MNHEY; CDR2 reads SVGAGI. V shed 2 bases and J 4 bases; nucleotides not matched to a gene: 4.

Turning to this clonotype: It may be a read error: a sequence one base away is much more abundant. The chain employs TRBV20-1 and TRBJ1-1; tentative D call: TRBD1 (6 bases). Germline V lookup: CDR1 DFQATT, CDR2 SNEGSKA (reference sequence). CDR3 length: 14 amino acids. The CDR3 loop is CSARDGPLGAEAYF. In DNA form, the CDR3 reads TGCAGTGCTAGAGATGGGCCGCTGGGGGCCGAAGCTTACTTT.

This clonotype was recorded many times. V is TRBV6-5 and J is TRBJ1-5; D unresolved. CDR3 length: 17 residues. CDR1 is MNHEY and CDR2 is SVGAGI in the germline V gene. Trimming took 3 bases from V and 1 from J, leaving 16 bases between them. The CDR3 DNA is TGTGCCAGCAGTTATAACAGACCGGGTCCCAGCAATCAGCCCCAGCATTTT. It encodes CASSYNRPGPSNQPQHF.

V is TRBV7-9 and J is TRBJ1-2; D is possibly TRBD1 (5 bases). The CDR3 length is 14 residues. Germline V gene lookup returns CDR1 SEHNR and CDR2 FQNEAQ (reference sequence). The germline V and J ends were trimmed by 4 bases and 3 bases, with 12 bases remaining between them. CDR3 loop: CASSSRDGHYGYTF. CDR3 coding DNA: TGTGCCAGCAGCTCTCGGGACGGCCACTATGGCTACACCTTC.

This clonotype has a count of ten or more. The chain uses TRBV12-3 or TRBV12-4 and TRBJ2-7; possibly TRBD1 for D (5 bases). V was cut by 4 bases and J by 7 bases, with 8 bases left in between. This CDR3 has 11 residues. The CDR3 DNA is TGTGCCAGCAGTTCAGGGCGGGAGCAGTACTTC. Amino acids: CASSSGREQYF.